Listed below are T cell receptor beta chains from one sample, sequenced in a study of lymphopenia after photon versus proton radiotherapy. Libraries were prepared by immunoSEQ multiplex PCR; TCRdb keeps only in-frame clonotypes and omits some of them. The sample includes 70,000 or so clones, 85% to 95% of them seen just once. The specimen was peripheral blood, collected from a patient treated with photon-based radiotherapy. Receptors originate from a woman in her thirties or forties with cholangiocarcinoma. Both conserved end residues are part of each CDR3. A D gene is named only where the DNA matches it firmly. Not all rows give a size; the values are once, few, many and, for expanded clones, a class.

size,V,length,J,D,DNA,CDR3
NA,TRBV30,14,TRBJ2-5,NA,TGTGCCTGGAGTGTAGAGGAAGCGCAAGAGACCCAGTACTTC,CAWSVEEAQETQYF
NA,TRBV2,16,TRBJ2-7,TRBD2,TGTGCCAGCACCCATCGACTAGCGGGGAAGCAGGACGAGCAGTACTTC,CASTHRLAGKQDEQYF
NA,TRBV7-9,19,TRBJ2-7,TRBD1,TGTGCCAGCAGCCGGTCCTCGAACTGGGGGGACAGGGGGAACTACGAGCAGTACTTC,CASSRSSNWGDRGNYEQYF
NA,TRBV9,17,TRBJ2-7,TRBD2,TGTGCCAGCAGCGTAGGGACTAGCGGGAGCCTTGTTACCGAGCAGTACTTC,CASSVGTSGSLVTEQYF
few,TRBV7-9,11,TRBJ1-4,NA,TGTGCCAGCAGCTTCGGTGAAAAACTGTTTTTT,CASSFGEKLFF
NA,TRBV30,13,TRBJ1-5,TRBD1,TGTGCCTGGAGCGGACAGGGCAATCAGCCCCAGCATTTT,CAWSGQGNQPQHF
NA,TRBV18,15,TRBJ2-2,TRBD1,TGTGCCAGCTCACCCCGACAGGGCAAGACCGGGGAGCTGTTTTTT,CASSPRQGKTGELFF
NA,TRBV7-3,13,TRBJ1-6,NA,TGTGCCAGCAGCTTAAGGGCGTTGTCACCCCTCCACTTT,CASSLRALSPLHF
NA,TRBV9,14,TRBJ1-6,NA,TGTGCCAGCAGCGTAGCTGACGGGTTTTCACCCCTCCACTTT,CASSVADGFSPLHF
NA,TRBV6-6,14,TRBJ1-2,TRBD1,TGTGCCAGCACCTACTATAGGACAGGGGATGGCTACACCTTC,CASTYYRTGDGYTF
few,TRBV4-1,16,TRBJ2-2,TRBD2,TGCGCCAGCAGCCAAGATTCAAGCGGGGGGACCGGGGAGCTGTTTTTT,CASSQDSSGGTGELFF
NA,TRBV28,15,TRBJ2-7,NA,TGTGCCAGCAGTTTAATTCGTCTGGGCTCCTACGAGCAGTACTTC,CASSLIRLGSYEQYF
NA,TRBV28,16,TRBJ2-1,NA,TGTGCCAGCAGTCCCCTTTCAGCGCCCCTTTACAATGAGCAGTTCTTC,CASSPLSAPLYNEQFF
NA,TRBV25-1,14,TRBJ2-7,NA,TGTGCCAGCAGCCCATTGGGGGTGCTAGGCGAGCAGTACTTC,CASSPLGVLGEQYF
NA,TRBV6-1,14,TRBJ1-2,TRBD1,TGTGCCAGCAGTGAAGGGTGGGACAGGGATGGCTACACCTTC,CASSEGWDRDGYTF
NA,TRBV4-3,14,TRBJ2-1,NA,TGCGCCAGCAGCACATACGGGACCCTCGGTGAGCAGTTCTTC,CASSTYGTLGEQFF
NA,TRBV10-3,13,TRBJ1-6,TRBD1,TGTGCCATCACCGGGACAGATAATTCACCCCTCCACTTT,CAITGTDNSPLHF
NA,TRBV9,15,TRBJ2-2,NA,TGTGCCAGCAGCGTAGCGGGGGATATCGGCCGGGAGCTGTTTTTT,CASSVAGDIGRELFF
NA,TRBV19,12,TRBJ2-7,NA,TGTGCCAGTGCAAACAGGGTCTACGAGCAGTACTTC,CASANRVYEQYF
NA,TRBV7-2,15,TRBJ1-5,NA,TGTGCCAGCAGTCCAGACAGTGCCGGAGGTCAGCCCCAGCATTTT,CASSPDSAGGQPQHF
once,TRBV18,16,TRBJ2-7,TRBD2,TGTGCCAGCTCACCACCGTTGGGCGGGGGGGCGATCGAGCAGTACTTC,CASSPPLGGGAIEQYF
NA,TRBV28,12,TRBJ2-7,NA,TGTGCCAGCACCACAGGGCCAGGCGAGCAGTACTTC,CASTTGPGEQYF
NA,TRBV10-1,13,TRBJ1-6,TRBD1,TGCGCCAGCAGCCGGGACAGTTATTCACCCCTCCACTTT,CASSRDSYSPLHF
NA,TRBV10-3,16,TRBJ2-1,TRBD2,TGTGCCATCAGTGAGATACCTCTAGCGGGACCCCATGAGCAGTTCTTC,CAISEIPLAGPHEQFF
NA,TRBV27,12,TRBJ1-5,NA,TGTGCCAGCGGGCTAAACAATCAGCCCCAGCATTTT,CASGLNNQPQHF
NA,TRBV13,15,TRBJ1-1,NA,TGTGCCAGCAGCATAAGCCAGACTATGAACACTGAAGCTTTCTTT,CASSISQTMNTEAFF
once,TRBV29-1,11,TRBJ1-1,NA,TGCAGCGTTGCTACAGGCACTGAAGCTTTCTTT,CSVATGTEAFF
NA,TRBV19,15,TRBJ1-2,TRBD1,TGTGCCAGTAGTTTCCTGACAGGGGCGGTTCGTGGCTACACCTTC,CASSFLTGAVRGYTF
NA,TRBV5-4,14,TRBJ2-7,NA,TGTGCCAGCAGCCTGGGACATTTCTCCTACGAGCAGTACTTC,CASSLGHFSYEQYF
NA,TRBV30,17,TRBJ2-2,TRBD2,TGTGCCTCCTTTCCTACCTCAGGACTAGGCTATACCGGGGAGCTGTTTTTT,CASFPTSGLGYTGELFF
NA,TRBV7-2,17,TRBJ2-7,TRBD2,TGTGCCAGCAGCTGGGAGTTAGCGGGATCTATCTCCTACGAGCAGTACTTC,CASSWELAGSISYEQYF
NA,TRBV5-1,16,TRBJ1-1,TRBD1,TGCGCCAGCAGCCCTGGACAGGGGAGAGGAAACACTGAAGCTTTCTTT,CASSPGQGRGNTEAFF
once,TRBV7-2,17,TRBJ1-2,NA,TGTGCCAGCAGCTTAGCGGGCAGGGCGGGTGATAACTATGGCTACACCTTC,CASSLAGRAGDNYGYTF
NA,TRBV27,14,TRBJ2-2,NA,TGTGCCAGCAGGGGCCCTGTTTGGACCGGGGAGCTGTTTTTT,CASRGPVWTGELFF
NA,TRBV7-3,13,TRBJ1-1,NA,TGTGCCAGCTCTCAACAGGGGAACACTGAAGCTTTCTTT,CASSQQGNTEAFF
NA,TRBV11-1,14,TRBJ1-2,NA,TGTGCCAGCAGCTTGGGACTGGGCGTCTATGGCTACACCTTC,CASSLGLGVYGYTF
NA,TRBV27,15,TRBJ2-3,NA,TGTGCCAGCAGCTATTCTACCTTCTTCACAGATACGCAGTATTTT,CASSYSTFFTDTQYF
NA,TRBV7-2,15,TRBJ1-2,TRBD1,TGTGCCAGCAGCTTAGAAGGGACAGGGGGCTATGGCTACACCTTC,CASSLEGTGGYGYTF
NA,TRBV10-2,16,TRBJ2-2,TRBD1,TGCGCCAGCAGTGACGGTCCAGGGGGCGCCCCCGGGGAGCTGTTTTTT,CASSDGPGGAPGELFF
NA,TRBV19,11,TRBJ1-3,NA,TGTGCCACCTACACTGGAAACACCATATATTTT,CATYTGNTIYF
NA,TRBV7-2,17,TRBJ1-4,TRBD1,TGTGCCAGCAGCTTAGTCCGAGGACAGGGGACTAATGAAAAACTGTTTTTT,CASSLVRGQGTNEKLFF
NA,TRBV6-1,14,TRBJ2-7,NA,TGTGCCAGCAGTGAAGGGACCCTCATCTACGAGCAGTACTTC,CASSEGTLIYEQYF
NA,TRBV28,13,TRBJ1-1,TRBD1,TGTGCCAGCAGTTTGGACAGGGACACTGAAGCTTTCTTT,CASSLDRDTEAFF
once,TRBV19,17,TRBJ1-1,TRBD1,TGTGCCAGTAGCTCGCCGACTCTCAGGGGGCCGAACACTGAAGCTTTCTTT,CASSSPTLRGPNTEAFF
once,TRBV5-1,15,TRBJ2-6,NA,TGCGCCAGCAGCTTGGAGAGCTCTGGGGCCAACGTCCTGACTTTC,CASSLESSGANVLTF
NA,TRBV13,13,TRBJ1-1,NA,TGTGCCAGCAGCTTAGTCGGGGCCGGTGAAGCTTTCTTT,CASSLVGAGEAFF
NA,TRBV28,14,TRBJ2-7,TRBD2,TGTGCCAGCAGCCGGACTAGCGGGAAATACGAGCAGTACTTC,CASSRTSGKYEQYF
NA,TRBV30,11,TRBJ1-1,NA,TGTGCCTGGGGTCGGGAGTCTGAAGCTTTCTTT,CAWGRESEAFF
NA,TRBV9,15,TRBJ1-1,NA,TGTGCCAGCAGCGTAGGGGGAATTCTGAACACTGAAGCTTTCTTT,CASSVGGILNTEAFF
NA,TRBV2,15,TRBJ1-5,NA,TGTGCCAGCAGTGAAGCGTTACAGGGCAATCAGCCCCAGCATTTT,CASSEALQGNQPQHF
NA,TRBV4-2,12,TRBJ2-7,NA,TGTGCCAGCAGCCAAGAAGGACATGGGCAGTACTTC,CASSQEGHGQYF